The entry below describes one T cell receptor (beta chain). This clonotype was counted at least ten times. No antigen is known for it. No base qualities exist here, and no much larger clone lies one base off it. Between the V and J ends, shortened by 2 bases and 6 bases respectively, the junction contains 8 bases. Reading from cysteine to phenylalanine, the CDR3 counts 12 amino acids. Only the CDR3 region is kept as DNA, spanning 36 bases read in frame from base 1. CDR1 MDHEN and CDR2 SYDVKM were looked up in the germline V gene. The data were taken from a study of T cells in Graves' hyperthyroidism and ophthalmopathy (dated by TCRdb to the late 2010s). Looking at the study overall: Peripheral blood was sampled at the time of initial diagnosis, prior to any treatment. To identify distinguishing TCR V-J signatures, a discovery cohort of about 100 patients was used, comprising under 45 with Graves' ophthalmopathy and 55 to 65 with stable Graves' hyperthyroidism. Prospective prediction of ophthalmopathy was tested in an independent validation cohort of about 19 hyperthyroidism patients and some 17 patients who later progressed to ophthalmopathy. The roughly 90 discovery patients were divided at random into training and test sets in a 7:3 ratio. The study also compared thyroid tissue and blood T-cell repertoires from about six Graves' hyperthyroidism patients. After blood sampling, hyperthyroidism patients were treated with methimazole at a starting dose of 30 mg daily, and ophthalmopathy patients were treated with high-dose intravenous methylprednisolone. The paper reports TCR Vbeta CDR3 sequencing of 140 or so peripheral blood samples: around 41 ophthalmopathy, some 80 hyperthyroidism and 17 progressor patients. The full study reports these points: In validation, the model predicted progression to ophthalmopathy with 65% to 71% sensitivity and 72% to 75% specificity, a median of approximately 6.7 months before onset. No statistical method was used to set the sample size in advance, and investigators knew the group allocation. Most expanded thyroid clonotypes (frequency above 0.001) were also detected in blood, a finding suggesting that blood repertoires may reflect thyroid immune responses. Ophthalmopathy was separated from stable hyperthyroidism by a 13 V-J signature model, with around 88% sensitivity and 81% to 83% specificity obtained in cross-validation and 80%/75% obtained in testing.

The TCR beta CDR3 regions were amplified from RNA transcripts. A first-round RT-PCR of the TCR CDR3 used the HTBI primer set with the Qiagen OneStep RT-PCR kit. The libraries were constructed in a second round of multiplex PCR and then size-selected and purified. The libraries were sequenced on an Illumina HiSeq2000 using paired-end 100 bp reads. As for how the authors treated the data: Raw data were processed with SOAPnuke, discarding reads with adapters, uncalled bases, mean Phred below 15, or no exact constant-primer or identifier match. High-quality paired reads were merged with COPE v1.2.5, and unique nucleotide sequences were defined as clonotypes. Clonotypes were aligned to IMGT TRBV, TRBD and TRBJ reference segments using MiTCR v1.1. Only V-J combinations with frequency above 0.0001, covering about 99% of repertoires, were analysed. The TCS score was defined as F50 (clonal expansion) divided by E x V (chaos), with BLOSUM62-based TCRdist calculated between CDR3 peptides within each V-J. Welch's t-statistics and random forest reduced roughly 530 V-J features to 10 to 15, which were used in a naive Bayes classifier (R e1071). TCRdb took the public reads, trimmed them with fastp at Q25, ran MiXCR for clone calling and kept in-frame beta chains. Records with the same CDR3 protein are collapsed into one entry carrying the most frequent genes and DNA. TCRdb, not the original authors, processed these V and J calls. The sample records some 300,000 distinct CDR3 sequences, around 20% of which are singletons. Of the sample, approximately 35% is held by the ten largest clones.

Moderately to severely active disease, a Clinical Activity Score of at least 3, a NOSPECS grade of at least 4, and a duration under 3 months were present in ophthalmopathy patients. Exclusion was applied to patients with uncontrolled infections, other autoimmune diseases, pregnancy or lactation. Diagnoses were established on the basis of clinical symptoms, serum thyroxine and TRAb, thyroid ultrasound, and orbital computed tomography. Ficoll-Paque density gradient centrifugation was used to isolate PBMCs from around 10 ml of fresh peripheral blood. Total RNA was extracted with Trizol reagent, and quality was checked on an Agilent 2100 Bioanalyzer.

The rearranged segments are TRBV28 and TRBJ2-7; the D gene is possibly TRBD2, with 6 bases matching. Sequenced: blood. The receptor was isolated from a man in his fifties or sixties with Graves' ophthalmopathy. The DNA sequence is as follows: TGTGCCAGCAGTTTACCCGGGGGCGAGCAGTACTTC. Its protein is CASSLPGGEQYF.